Reported below is one T cell receptor beta chain. Under the authors' procedure: How many nucleated cells were present was estimated from reference gene primer amplification. Assay: immunoSEQ multiplex PCR; the TCRdb copy retains only in-frame clones and omits some. Clonal size and the V and J genes are those of that table, whereas D and trimming came from the DNA. In the table there are a few hundred thousand clones, around 83% of which are singletons. The data were taken from a study of blood T cell repertoires in COVID-19. On the study more broadly: Samples taken during acute and convalescent COVID-19 were collected in the United States, Italy and Spain.

Donors of Cohort 3 who recovered were those that had two negative PCRs, clearance, or symptom resolution. Germline CDR1 is SEHNR and CDR2 is FQNEAQ (reference sequence). Trimming left V 5 bases short and J 4 bases short, with 11 bases between. The CDR3 loop spans 13 amino acids. The TCR sequence derives from a woman between 45 and 60 years old who had recovered from COVID-19. The material sequenced was PBMCs or T cells enriched from blood (not recorded which). The V gene is TRBV7-9, the J gene TRBJ1-1; weak D call: TRBD1 (5 bases). CDR3 loop: CASSQTGVTEAFF. For the CDR3, the DNA is TGTGCCAGCAGCCAAACAGGTGTCACTGAAGCTTTCTTT. Variable domain in full (rest from reference TRBV7-9 and TRBJ1-1): DTGVSQNPRHKITKRGQNVTFRCDPISEHNRLYWYRQTLGQGPEFLTYFQNEAQLEKSRLLSDRFSAERPKGSFSTLEIQRTEQGDSAMYLCASSQTGVTEAFFGQGTRLTVV.